The 11 T cell receptor beta chains presented below share a single source sample, sequenced in a study of blood T cell repertoires in COVID-19. Only in-frame clones appear in the TCRdb table, and some are missing; sequencing was by immunoSEQ multiplex PCR. The table includes 150,000 to 200,000 clones, around 86% detected once. Sequenced sample: peripheral blood. Every receptor here comes from a man aged 70 or older with acute or convalescent COVID-19.

The chain recombines TRBV7-9 with TRBJ2-3, with TRBD2 matching over 12 bases. Germline loops: CDR1 SEHNR, CDR2 FQNEAQ (reference sequence). The CDR3 sequence is 14 residues long. V was pared by 6 bases and J by 6 bases, with 4 bases of the junction left unmatched. The DNA of the CDR3 is TGTGCCAGCAGACTAGCGGGAGGTAGGGATACGCAGTATTTT. Translated: CASRLAGGRDTQYF.

The rearrangement uses TRBV7-2 and TRBJ1-1, with D possibly being TRBD1 (6 bases). The CDR3 is made up of 14 amino acids. Trimming took off 5 bases at V and 11 bases at J, with 21 bases between the two ends. Germline-derived CDR1 and CDR2 are SGHTA and FQGNSA. CDR3 coding DNA: TGTGCCAGCAGCCCCACTCGACTGGGGGCGCAGGCTTTCTTT. This codes for CASSPTRLGAQAFF.

CDR3 in amino acids: CASSLVGARYEQYF. The CDR3 DNA follows: TGTGCCAGCAGCTTGGTAGGGGCTCGGTACGAGCAGTACTTC. V gene TRBV5-6 combines with J gene TRBJ2-7; D is perhaps TRBD1 (5 bases). The CDR3 loop spans 14 amino acids. Trimming left V 0 bases short and J 4 bases short, with 11 bases between. Germline V gene sequence: CDR1 SGHDT, CDR2 YYEEEE.

This clone was found a few times. This chain uses TRBV7-3 with TRBJ1-1; D call uncertain. V lost 3 bases to trimming and J lost 7 bases, with 12 bases between them. Germline loops: CDR1 SGHTA, CDR2 FQGTGA. The CDR3 covers 13 residues. Here the CDR3 reads CASSFAPGSEAFF. The CDR3 nucleotides are TGTGCCAGCAGCTTTGCCCCAGGCAGTGAAGCTTTCTTT.

Here the CDR3 DNA reads TGTGCCAGCAGGGGCACCGGACTGGGAACCTACGAGCAGTACTTC. Amino acids: CASRGTGLGTYEQYF. The chain links TRBV28 to TRBJ2-7; D might be TRBD2 (5 bases). CDR3 length: 15 residues. Germline V CDR1 and CDR2: MDHEN, SYDVKM. V lost 6 bases, J lost 2 bases, and 17 bases lay in between.

This clone has only one observation. This sequence joins TRBV9 and TRBJ1-2; D unresolved. V was pared by 4 bases and J by 6 bases, with 10 bases between. CDR3 length: 12 amino acids. Germline V CDR1 and CDR2: SGDLS, YYNGEE. The CDR3 DNA sequence: TGTGCCAGCAGCCCCAGACTGGATGGCTACACCTTC. Translating gives CASSPRLDGYTF.

J is TRBJ2-7 and V is TRBV13; the match to TRBD1 covers 7 bases. CDR3 size: 14 residues. V lost 6 bases and J lost 5; bases outside the gene matches: 10. Germline V gene sequence: CDR1 PRHDT, CDR2 FYEKMQ (reference sequence). DNA for the CDR3: TGTGCCAGCAGACCTTTTACAGGGGACCACGAGCAGTACTTC. Residues: CASRPFTGDHEQYF.

The gene calls are TRBV9 and TRBJ2-1, with 10 positions matching TRBD2. The CDR3 length is 17 residues. Trimming cost V 0 bases and J 4 bases; bases outside gene matches: 7. Germline assignment: CDR1 SGDLS and CDR2 YYNGEE. This CDR3 reads CASSVVGNSGRYNEQFF. The CDR3 DNA reads TGTGCCAGCAGCGTAGTAGGCAATAGCGGGAGGTACAATGAGCAGTTCTTC. The variable domain in full, with the rest retrieved from reference TRBV9 and TRBJ2-1, is DSGVTQTPKHLITATGQRVTLRCSPRSGDLSVYWYQQSLDQGLQFLIQYYNGEERAKGNILERFSAQQFPDLHSELNLSSLELGDSALYFCASSVVGNSGRYNEQFFGPGTRLTVL.

In its sample, this clone was seen a few times. The chain uses TRBV19 and TRBJ2-1, with TRBD2 matching over 13 bases. The junction had 5 bases not matched to a gene; V was cut back by 10 bases and J by 8 bases. This CDR3 contains 13 residues. Germline V gene data show CDR1 as LNHDA and CDR2 as SQIVND (reference sequence). The CDR3 region has the DNA TGTGCCACCAAAGGACTAGCGGGGGATGAGCAGTTCTTC. Protein: CATKGLAGDEQFF.

In its sample, this clone was seen once. This rearrangement joins TRBV7-9 to TRBJ2-4, with D maybe TRBD1 (5 bases). The CDR3 has 14 amino acids. Germline CDR1 and CDR2: SEHNR and FQNEAQ (reference sequence). The germline V and J ends were trimmed by 5 bases and 8 bases, with 16 bases remaining between them. The CDR3 coding sequence is TGTGCCAGCAGCCTACAGGCGGTCCGGGACATTCAGTACTTC. Protein product: CASSLQAVRDIQYF.

This clone has more than one count but fewer than ten. This rearrangement joins TRBV11-2 to TRBJ2-3, with D tentatively TRBD1 (5 bases). Per the germline V gene, CDR1 is SGHAT and CDR2 is FQNNGV. Trimming took 0 bases from V and 8 from J, leaving 15 bases between them. The CDR3 runs to 15 residues. The chain's CDR3 is CASSLDRQTGRTQYF. CDR3 DNA: TGTGCCAGCAGCTTAGATAGACAGACCGGGCGTACGCAGTATTTT.